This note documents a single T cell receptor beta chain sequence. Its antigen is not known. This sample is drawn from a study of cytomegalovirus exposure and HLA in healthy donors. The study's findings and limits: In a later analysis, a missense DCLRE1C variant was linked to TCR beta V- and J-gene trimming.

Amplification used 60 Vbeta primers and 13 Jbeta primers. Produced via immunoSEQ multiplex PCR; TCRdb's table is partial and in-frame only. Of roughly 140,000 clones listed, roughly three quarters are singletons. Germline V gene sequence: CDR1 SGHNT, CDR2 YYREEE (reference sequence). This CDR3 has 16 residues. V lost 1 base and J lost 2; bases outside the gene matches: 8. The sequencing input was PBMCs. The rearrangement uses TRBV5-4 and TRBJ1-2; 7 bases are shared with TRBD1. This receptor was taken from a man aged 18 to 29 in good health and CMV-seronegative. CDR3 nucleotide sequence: TGTGCCAGCAGCTTGATCCATCGGGACAGCAACTATGGCTACACCTTC. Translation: CASSLIHRDSNYGYTF.